Shown below are 26 T cell receptor beta chains from a single sample sequenced in a study of T-cell memory formation after mild COVID-19. TCRdb fed the 5' RACE reads into MiXCR, producing one record per CDR3 protein. This table has roughly 300,000 distinct CDR3 sequences, approximately 7.6% appearing once. What was sequenced was PBMCs or a T cell subset sorted from them (not recorded which). The origin of the receptors is a young man who had mild COVID-19 (a few samples of this study predate the infection). Cell type and time point are not known.

CDR3 amino acids: CASSPPTGGQSEQFF. The CDR3 DNA is TGTGCCAGCTCACCACCTACGGGGGGGCAGAGTGAGCAGTTCTTC. V and J are TRBV18 and TRBJ2-1; 8 positions agree with TRBD2. J was trimmed by 9 bases and V by 0 bases; bases with no gene match: 7. Germline V gene lookup returns CDR1 KGHSH and CDR2 LQKENI. The CDR3 consists of 15 residues.

This clonotype was seen many times. This chain uses TRBV3-1 with TRBJ1-5; no firm D call. CDR3 size: 13 residues. Trimming removed 4 bases from V and 5 bases from J, with 9 bases in between. Germline V lookup: CDR1 LGHDT, CDR2 YNNKEL (reference sequence). CDR3 bases: TGTGCCAGCAGCCGGGAGGTGGATCAGCCCCAGCATTTT. Its protein product is CASSREVDQPQHF.

This clonotype occurred a few times. This chain links TRBV2 with TRBJ2-7; the D is unclear. Germline V CDR1 and CDR2: SNHLY, FYNNEI. This CDR3 has 16 residues. V was pared by 1 base and J by 2 bases, with 15 bases between. The CDR3 DNA sequence: TGTGCCAGCAGTGAAGAGAGGACGCGGAAAACCTACGAGCAGTACGTC. It is translated as CASSEERTRKTYEQYV.

This clonotype was picked up a small number of times. The chain is built from TRBV5-6 and TRBJ1-1; D is perhaps TRBD1 (5 bases). Deletions cut 0 bases from V and 0 bases from J, with 9 bases between. Germline CDR1 is SGHDT and CDR2 is YYEEEE. The CDR3 extends over 15 amino acids. CDR3 residues: CASSLEDRLNTEAFF. The CDR3 region has the DNA TGTGCCAGCAGCTTGGAAGACAGACTGAACACTGAAGCTTTCTTT.

The chain carries TRBV5-5 and TRBJ1-1, with no clear D. Germline CDR1 reads SGHKS; CDR2 reads YYEKEE (reference sequence). Deletions cut 4 bases from V and 1 base from J, with 11 bases between. There are 14 residues in the CDR3. CDR3 sequence (DNA): TGTGCCAGCAGCCGGCCCGATGGGAACACTGAAGCTTTCTTT. It translates to CASSRPDGNTEAFF.

The sample holds many counts of this clonotype. The rearrangement joins TRBV6-5 to TRBJ2-2, with D unresolved. CDR1 MNHEY and CDR2 SVGAGI come from the germline V gene. The CDR3 totals 15 residues. The V and J ends lost 4 bases and 2 bases respectively, with 11 bases between them. Written as DNA, the CDR3 is TGTGCCAGCAGTTCCCGACGGTTAAACACCGGGGAGCTGTTTTTT. Protein product: CASSSRRLNTGELFF.

The table lists this clonotype with a few counts. The rearrangement uses TRBV4-3 and TRBJ2-6; no clear D. Germline V gives CDR1 LGHNA, CDR2 YSLEER. This CDR3 has 20 residues. Trimming pared 4 bases from V and 0 bases from J, leaving 22 bases between. CDR3 coding DNA: TGCGCCAGCAGCCCCATAAGGCAGTCGTGGGGAAGCTCTGGGGCCAACGTCCTGACTTTC. This sequence encodes CASSPIRQSWGSSGANVLTF.

In its sample, this clonotype was seen many times. The J gene is TRBJ2-5, the V gene TRBV7-6; 9 nucleotides line up with TRBD1. The CDR3 has 14 amino acids. V shed 4 bases, J shed 10 bases, and the junction held 10 bases outside the gene matches. Germline CDR1 SGHVS, CDR2 FNYEAQ. The CDR3 nucleotides are TGTGCCAGCAGCTCCCGGGACAGGGAGAGGGGCCAGTACTTC. The encoded protein is CASSSRDRERGQYF.

This clonotype has just a few counts. V and J are TRBV20-1 and TRBJ2-7; TRBD1 or TRBD2 may be the D gene (5 bases each). Germline CDR1 DFQATT, CDR2 SNEGSKA (reference sequence). The CDR3 covers 14 residues. The V and J ends lost 6 bases and 4 bases respectively, with 19 bases between them. The CDR3 protein is CSAVGAHTIYEQYV. CDR3 DNA sequence: TGCAGTGCCGTCGGGGCCCACACGATATACGAGCAGTACGTC.

This clonotype was seen many times. The rearrangement uses TRBV13 and TRBJ2-5, with TRBD1 matching 7 bases. The V and J ends lost 5 bases and 2 bases, in that order; junction bases with no gene match: 2. The CDR3 has 13 amino acids. Germline values: CDR1 PRHDT, CDR2 FYEKMQ (reference sequence). CDR3 protein: CASSPGQQETQYF. Here the CDR3 DNA reads TGTGCCAGCAGCCCGGGACAGCAAGAGACCCAGTACTTC.

The genes are TRBV28 and TRBJ1-1; D uncertain. Germline assignment: CDR1 MDHEN and CDR2 SYDVKM. The CDR3 is 10 residues long. V was pared by 8 bases and J by 2 bases, with 3 bases between. The DNA for the CDR3 is TGTGCCAGCGGAAACACTGAAGCTTTCTTT. Protein: CASGNTEAFF.

The chain couples TRBV7-3 to TRBJ2-3; D is undetermined. The CDR3 extends over 16 amino acids. Germline V gives CDR1 SGHTA, CDR2 FQGTGA. V gave up 5 bases and J gave up 2 bases, with 17 bases separating them. The CDR3 DNA follows: TGTGCCAGCAGCCTCCCCGCCACGGGTACCACAGATACGCAGTATTTT. This translates into CASSLPATGTTDTQYF.

This clonotype was observed a few times. The V call is TRBV18, the J call TRBJ2-7; D gene unclear. There are 14 residues in the CDR3. The V end was cut by 5 bases, the J end by 3 bases, with 14 bases between. Germline V gives CDR1 KGHSH, CDR2 LQKENI. The CDR3: CASSSAPRRYEQYV. The CDR3 DNA is TGTGCCAGCTCATCAGCACCCAGACGCTACGAGCAGTACGTC.

This clonotype was seen a few times. The chain links TRBV2 to TRBJ1-5; TRBD1 matches 7 bases. Germline values: CDR1 SNHLY, CDR2 FYNNEI. This CDR3 spans 15 amino acids. Losses at the gene ends were 7 bases for V and 3 bases for J; bases not matched to a gene: 9. The CDR3 sequence: CASNWDRTNNQPQHF. CDR3 coding DNA: TGTGCCAGCAATTGGGACAGAACTAACAATCAGCCCCAGCATTTT. Using reference TRBV2 and TRBJ1-5 for the parts outside the CDR3, the full variable domain is EPEVTQTPSHQVTQMGQEVILRCVPISNHLYFYWYRQILGQKVEFLVSFYNNEISEKSEIFDDQFSVERPDGSNFTLKIRSTKLEDSAMYFCASNWDRTNNQPQHFGDGTRLSIL.

V is TRBV20-1 and J is TRBJ2-5; TRBD1 matches 7 bases. The CDR3 sequence is 15 residues long. Germline V lookup: CDR1 DFQATT, CDR2 SNEGSKA (reference sequence). J lost 1 base, V lost 0 bases, and 5 bases had no gene match. CDR3: CSARDRGGSQETQYF. CDR3 DNA: TGCAGTGCTAGAGATCGAGGGGGCTCCCAAGAGACCCAGTACTTC.

This clonotype was counted a few times. The rearrangement links TRBV5-1 to TRBJ1-1; no firm D call. The CDR3 loop spans 14 amino acids. Deletions cut 0 bases from V and 7 bases from J, with 13 bases between. Germline V gene lookup returns CDR1 SGHRS and CDR2 YFSETQ. The CDR3 DNA is TGCGCCAGCAGCTTGGGTGCACCGGGGATTGAAGCTTTCTTT. Residues: CASSLGAPGIEAFF.

The chain combines TRBV7-2 with TRBJ2-4, with 7 positions matching TRBD1. This CDR3 has 14 amino acids. V gave up 6 bases and J gave up 5 bases; unmatched junction bases: 7. Germline CDR1 reads SGHTA; CDR2 reads FQGNSA. The DNA of the CDR3 is TGTGCCAGCAGTTTGACAGGGTTACAAAACATTCAGTACTTC. Residues: CASSLTGLQNIQYF. The whole variable domain, remainder taken from reference TRBV7-2 and TRBJ2-4, is GAGVSQSPSNKVTEKGKDVELRCDPISGHTALYWYRQSLGQGLEFLIYFQGNSAPDKSGLPSDRFSAERTGGSVSTLTIQRTQQEDSAVYLCASSLTGLQNIQYFGAGTRLSVL.

This clonotype was detected only a few times. The genes are TRBV20-1 and TRBJ2-7, with 8 nucleotides matching TRBD2. The trim removed 7 bases at V and 6 bases at J, leaving 5 bases unmatched. From germline, CDR1 is DFQATT and CDR2 SNEGSKA (reference sequence). The CDR3 length is 11 residues. The DNA for the CDR3 is TGCAGTGTAGCGGGATTCGCCGAGCAGTACGTC. This translates into CSVAGFAEQYV.

At least ten counts were recorded for this clonotype. The genes are TRBV12-3 or TRBV12-4 and TRBJ2-3; 7 nucleotides line up with TRBD2. V was clipped by 3 bases and J by 1 base; unmatched bases: 4. The CDR3 runs to 15 residues. CDR3 nucleotide sequence: TGTGCCAGCAGTTTCCCGGCGGGGGGCACAGATACGCAGTATTTT. Translating gives CASSFPAGGTDTQYF.

This rearrangement joins TRBV10-3 to TRBJ1-1; D is uncertain. The CDR3 is 15 residues long. Trimming removed 3 bases at V and 1 base at J, with 12 bases between. Germline V gene data show CDR1 as ENHRY and CDR2 as SYGVKD. The CDR3: CAISELPGPNTEAFF. The CDR3 nucleotides are TGTGCCATCAGTGAACTCCCGGGTCCGAACACTGAAGCTTTCTTT.

As for this clonotype: One junction end does not reproduce the germline sequence, and a read error may be involved. The chain has TRBV5-1 and TRBJ1-2; perhaps TRBD1 as D (5 bases). This CDR3 is built from 12 residues. CDR1 and CDR2 from the germline V gene are SGHRS and YFSETQ. The CDR3 is CASSPGDYVYTF. In DNA form, the CDR3 reads TGCGCCAGCAGCCCTGGGGACTATGTCTACACCTTC.

This clonotype was detected ten times or more. The V call is TRBV4-3, the J call TRBJ2-3; the match to TRBD2 covers 10 bases. Germline V gives CDR1 LGHNA, CDR2 YSLEER. The CDR3 length is 19 residues. J gave up 2 bases and V 0 bases, and 11 bases lay outside the gene matches. This CDR3 is CASSQDPGSGGLLTDTQYF. Written as DNA, the CDR3 is TGCGCCAGCAGCCAAGATCCCGGTAGCGGGGGGCTCCTCACAGATACGCAGTATTTT.

This chain uses TRBV18 with TRBJ1-4; no reliable D call. Trimming removed 6 bases from V and 2 bases from J, with 13 bases in between. This CDR3 comprises 15 residues. Per germline, CDR1 KGHSH and CDR2 LQKENI. The CDR3 sequence: CASSPRVQTNEKLFF. CDR3 bases: TGTGCCAGCTCCCCGCGGGTTCAGACTAATGAAAAACTGTTTTTT.

Comment on this clonotype: One base away lies a much larger clone, so this may be a sequencing read error. This sequence joins TRBV18 and TRBJ2-3; D may be TRBD2 (6 bases). Germline lookup yields CDR1 KGHSH and CDR2 LQKENI. There are 15 residues in the CDR3. The CDR3 DNA reads as TGTGCCAGCTCACCACCGAGGGGAGGCCCAGATACGCTGTATTTT. Translated: CASSPPRGGPDTLYF.

This clonotype was recorded many times. V and J are TRBV7-2 and TRBJ2-2; 8 bases match TRBD2. CDR3 size: 17 residues. Trimming removed 2 bases from V and 2 bases from J; junction bases left unmatched: 7. Germline assignment: CDR1 SGHTA and CDR2 FQGNSA. CDR3 in DNA: TGTGCCAGCAGCTTAACCTCGGGGGGGCTAAACACCGGGGAGCTGTTTTTT. This translates into CASSLTSGGLNTGELFF.

This clonotype was counted ten times or more. V gene TRBV5-1 combines with J gene TRBJ2-7; D may be TRBD1 or TRBD2 (5 bases each). Trimming removed 0 bases from V and 7 bases from J, with 23 bases in between. The germline CDR1 and CDR2 sequences are SGHRS and YFSETQ. The CDR3 sequence is 17 residues long. CDR3 region: CASSLGQLGDVVGEQYV. Written as DNA, the CDR3 is TGCGCCAGCAGCTTGGGGCAGCTGGGGGACGTCGTTGGGGAGCAGTACGTC.